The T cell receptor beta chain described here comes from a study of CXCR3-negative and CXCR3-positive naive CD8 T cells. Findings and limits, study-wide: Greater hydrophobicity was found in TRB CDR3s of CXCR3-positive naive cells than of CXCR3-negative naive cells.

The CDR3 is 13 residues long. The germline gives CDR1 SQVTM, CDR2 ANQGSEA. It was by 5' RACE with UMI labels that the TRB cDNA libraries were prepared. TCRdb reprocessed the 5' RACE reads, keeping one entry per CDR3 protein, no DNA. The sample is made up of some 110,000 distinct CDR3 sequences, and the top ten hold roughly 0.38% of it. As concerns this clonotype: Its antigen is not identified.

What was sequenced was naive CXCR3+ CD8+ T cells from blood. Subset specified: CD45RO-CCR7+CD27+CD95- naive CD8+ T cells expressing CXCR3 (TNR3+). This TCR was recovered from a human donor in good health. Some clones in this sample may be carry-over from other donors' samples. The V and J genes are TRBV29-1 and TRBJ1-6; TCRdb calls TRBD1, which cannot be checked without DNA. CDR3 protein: CSVKTGTNSPLHF.